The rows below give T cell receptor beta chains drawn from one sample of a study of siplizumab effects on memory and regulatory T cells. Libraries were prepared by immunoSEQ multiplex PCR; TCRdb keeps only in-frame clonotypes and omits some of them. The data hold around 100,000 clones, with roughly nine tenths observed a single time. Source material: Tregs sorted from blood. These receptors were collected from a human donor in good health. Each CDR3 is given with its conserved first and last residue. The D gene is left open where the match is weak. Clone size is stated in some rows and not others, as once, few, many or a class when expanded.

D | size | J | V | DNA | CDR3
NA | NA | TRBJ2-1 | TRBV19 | TGTGCCAGTAGCGGGCGGGGCTCCTACAATGAGCAGTTCTTC | CASSGRGSYNEQFF
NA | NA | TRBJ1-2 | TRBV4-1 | TGCGCCAGCAGCCAAGCTCGGGTGGAATGGTCTGGCTACACCTTC | CASSQARVEWSGYTF
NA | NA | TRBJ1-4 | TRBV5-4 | TGTGCCAGCAGCTCCAGGGCAGGAGTGACTAATGAAAAACTGTTTTTT | CASSSRAGVTNEKLFF
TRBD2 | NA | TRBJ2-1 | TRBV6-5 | TGTGCCAGCAGTTATCCCGGGACTAGCTATGAGCAGTTCTTC | CASSYPGTSYEQFF
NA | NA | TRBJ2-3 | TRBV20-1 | TGCAGTGCTAGTGGGGGAGATACGCAGTATTTT | CSASGGDTQYF
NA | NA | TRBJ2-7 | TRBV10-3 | TGTGCCATCACACCGGGATCCACCTACGAGCAGTACTTC | CAITPGSTYEQYF
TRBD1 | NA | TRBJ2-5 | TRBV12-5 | TGTGCTAGTGGTTCGTCGAGGTTTACAGGGGGCGCAGAGACCCAGTACTTC | CASGSSRFTGGAETQYF
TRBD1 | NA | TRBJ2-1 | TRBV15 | TGTGCCACCAGCACCGGGACAGGGGGAAAGAATGAGCAGTTCTTC | CATSTGTGGKNEQFF
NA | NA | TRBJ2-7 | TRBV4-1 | TGCGCCAGCAGCCAATTTTTTGCGCAGCTTGACTACGAGCAGTACTTC | CASSQFFAQLDYEQYF
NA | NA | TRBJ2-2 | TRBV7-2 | TGTGCCAGCAGCGAAAGGCACACCGGGGAGCTGTTTTTT | CASSERHTGELFF
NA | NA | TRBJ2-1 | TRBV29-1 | TGCAGCGTTCCCGGGGGGCCATCCTCCTACAATGAGCAGTTCTTC | CSVPGGPSSYNEQFF
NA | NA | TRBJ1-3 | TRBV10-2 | TGCGCCAGCAGTGAGGGGGGCACTGGAAACACCATATATTTT | CASSEGGTGNTIYF
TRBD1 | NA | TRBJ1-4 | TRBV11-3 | TGTGCCAGCAGCTTGCAGGGGGGGAATGAAAAACTGTTTTTT | CASSLQGGNEKLFF
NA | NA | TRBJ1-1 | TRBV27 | TGTGCCAGCAGTCCTCTGGGGTTGGAAAACACTGAAGCTTTCTTT | CASSPLGLENTEAFF
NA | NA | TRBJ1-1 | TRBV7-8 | TGTGCCAGCAGCTTAGCAGAAATAAACACTGAAGCTTTCTTT | CASSLAEINTEAFF
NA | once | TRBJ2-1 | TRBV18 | TGTGCCAGCTCACCATCAAGGGCTTTGAGATCCTACAATGAGCAGTTCTTC | CASSPSRALRSYNEQFF
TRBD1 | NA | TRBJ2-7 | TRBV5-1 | TGCGCCAGCAGCTTGGGCAGGGGGCCCGAGCAGTACTTC | CASSLGRGPEQYF